These 32 T cell receptor beta chains came from one sample sequenced in a study of Graves' ophthalmopathy and Graves' hyperthyroidism. Amplification of TCR beta CDR3 regions used RNA transcripts. The first-round RT-PCR employed HTBI primers together with the Qiagen OneStep RT-PCR kit. A multiplex PCR was then performed as the second round. TCRdb analysed the multiplex PCR reads with MiXCR anew, one entry per CDR3 protein. The sample lists about 700,000 distinct CDR3 sequences; roughly 41% were seen once. The sample comprised peripheral blood. All receptors derive from an adult man with Graves' ophthalmopathy.

V gene TRBV12-3 or TRBV12-4 combines with J gene TRBJ2-5, with D tentatively TRBD2 (5 bases). V lost 6 bases to trimming and J lost 4 bases, with 21 bases between them. The CDR3 length is 16 residues. The CDR3 region is CASSEDGIGGPETQYF. The DNA for the CDR3 is TGTGCCAGCAGCGAGGACGGGATTGGAGGCCCAGAGACCCAGTACTTC.

This clonotype was counted at least ten times. V usage is TRBV9 and J usage is TRBJ1-1; no definite D call. The germline V gene encodes CDR1 SGDLS and CDR2 YYNGEE. This CDR3 contains 15 residues. V was pared by 4 bases and J by 5 bases, with 18 bases between. CDR3 region: CASSPRESTATEAFF. CDR3 DNA sequence: TGTGCCAGCAGCCCCCGGGAGTCCACCGCTACTGAAGCTTTCTTT.

The gene calls are TRBV30 and TRBJ2-5, with D possibly matching TRBD2 (6 bases). In germline, CDR1 is GTSNPN, CDR2 SVGIG (reference sequence). The CDR3 is made up of 12 amino acids. V was shortened by 6 bases and J by 6 bases, with 14 bases between the two germline ends. The CDR3 sequence: CACSGAGKTQYF. The CDR3 bases are TGTGCCTGCTCGGGAGCAGGAAAGACCCAGTACTTC.

The CDR3 here is CSATDRASGSTGELFF. The CDR3 DNA is TGCAGTGCCACGGACAGGGCTAGCGGGAGCACCGGGGAGCTGTTTTTT. This chain links TRBV20-1 with TRBJ2-2; 10 nucleotides line up with TRBD2. From germline, CDR1 is DFQATT and CDR2 SNEGSKA (reference sequence). The CDR3 loop spans 16 amino acids. Losses at the gene ends were 6 bases for V and 4 bases for J; bases not matched to a gene: 11.

This chain connects TRBV29-1 to TRBJ2-7; 10 bases are shared with TRBD2. Per germline, CDR1 SQVTM and CDR2 ANQGSEA. The CDR3 is 14 amino acids. J was trimmed by 5 bases and V by 7 bases; bases with no gene match: 11. As DNA, the CDR3 is TGCAGCGCCCGGGCTAGCGGGAGATTCCACGAGCAGTACTTC. Translation: CSARASGRFHEQYF.

This clonotype appeared a few times. The chain couples TRBV20-1 to TRBJ2-5, with D perhaps matching TRBD2 (6 bases). Trimming took off 0 bases at V and 1 base at J, with 12 bases between the two ends. Germline values: CDR1 DFQATT, CDR2 SNEGSKA (reference sequence). This CDR3 region has 15 residues. CDR3 protein: CSARDGREPQETQYF. In DNA, the CDR3 is TGCAGTGCTAGAGACGGGCGGGAACCCCAAGAGACCCAGTACTTC.

The chain combines TRBV6-5 with TRBJ1-2; no clear D gene. CDR1 is MNHEY, CDR2 SVGAGI, per germline. The CDR3 loop spans 13 amino acids. Trimming took 0 bases from V and 8 from J, leaving 10 bases between them. In DNA form, the CDR3 reads TGTGCCAGCAGTTACTCGGCAGCGGGAGGCTACACCTTC. Its protein is CASSYSAAGGYTF.

The table lists this clonotype with many counts. The V and J genes are TRBV2 and TRBJ1-5; D unresolved. Trimming shortened V by 1 base and J by 6 bases, and 10 bases separated the two germline ends. Germline CDR1 SNHLY, CDR2 FYNNEI. The CDR3 runs to 14 residues. CDR3 sequence (DNA): TGTGCCAGCAGTGAAGGCCAGGCCGGTCAGCCCCAGCATTTT. Translated: CASSEGQAGQPQHF.

There are many counts of this clonotype. The chain combines TRBV7-2 with TRBJ2-5; 11 bases match TRBD2. V dropped 8 bases and J dropped 5; count of bases not matched to a gene: 16. The CDR3 runs to 17 residues. Germline V gives CDR1 SGHTA, CDR2 FQGNSA. CDR3 amino acids: CASDPGVSGGAIETQYF. The CDR3 DNA reads TGTGCCAGCGACCCAGGGGTTAGCGGGGGGGCCATTGAGACCCAGTACTTC.

As regards this clonotype: Since a much larger clone is just one base distant, this may be a read error. The CDR3 loop reads CASSVQGQMNTGAFF. In DNA, the CDR3 is TGTGCCAGCAGCGTTCAGGGGCAGATGAACACTGGAGCTTTCTTT. This rearrangement joins TRBV5-1 to TRBJ1-1, with D perhaps TRBD1 (6 bases). Germline CDR1 is SGHRS and CDR2 is YFSETQ. CDR3 length equals 15 residues. The variable domain in full, completed from reference TRBV5-1 and TRBJ1-1, reads KAGVTQTPRYLIKTRGQQVTLSCSPISGHRSVSWYQQTPGQGLQFLFEYFSETQRNKGNFPGRFSGRQFSNSRSEMNVSTLELGDSALYLCASSVQGQMNTGAFFGQGTRLTVV.

In regard to this clonotype: A read error may be the cause here, since a much bigger clone is one base away. This chain links TRBV7-9 with TRBJ1-4; weak D call: TRBD1 (6 bases). Germline V lookup: CDR1 SEHNR, CDR2 FQNEAQ (reference sequence). With 4 bases removed from V and 14 bases from J, the gap between germline ends came to 14 bases. The CDR3 contains 12 residues. The CDR3 nucleotides read TGTGCCAGCAGCTACTACAGGGAAGAGCTGTTTTTT. This encodes CASSYYREELFF. Combining the CDR3 with reference TRBV7-9 and TRBJ1-4 gives the whole variable domain DTGVSQNPRHKITKRGQNVTFRCDPISEHNRLYWYRQTLGQGPEFLTYFQNEAQLEKSRLLSDRFSAERPKGSFSTLEIQRTEQGDSAMYLCASSYYREELFFGSGTQLSVL.

About this clonotype itself: This sequence may be a read error, since a much larger clone differs from it by one base. The chain uses TRBV10-3 and TRBJ1-6, with a tentative D call TRBD1 (5 bases). V lost 6 bases, J lost 8 bases, and 14 bases lay in between. Germline-derived CDR1 and CDR2 are ENHRY and SYGVKD. There are 14 residues in the CDR3. CDR3 DNA sequence: TGTGCCATCAGGCTTGGGGGGGGGGATTCACCCCTCCACTTT. Encoded protein: CAIRLGGGDSPLHF.

At least ten counts were recorded for this clonotype. The junction differs from germline at one of its ends, possibly a read error. V and J are TRBV5-1 and TRBJ2-7, with a possible D match to TRBD1 (6 bases). The CDR3 sequence is 15 residues long. From germline, CDR1 is SGHRS and CDR2 YFSETQ. The CDR3 DNA reads TGCGCCAGCAGTTTGGTGGGGGCGAGGTCCTACGAGCAGTACTTC. Residues: CASSLVGARSYEQYF.

This clonotype was observed at least ten times. The chain is built from TRBV12-3 or TRBV12-4 and TRBJ1-2, with D maybe TRBD1 (6 bases). This CDR3 is 13 amino acids long. V lost 3 bases, J lost 8 bases, and 13 bases lay in between. The DNA for the CDR3 is TGTGCCAGCAGTTTCCGGGACAAAAAAGGCTACACCTTC. Amino acid sequence: CASSFRDKKGYTF.

The chain uses TRBV29-1 and TRBJ1-2; 7 bases map to TRBD1. Germline CDR1 and CDR2: SQVTM and ANQGSEA. This CDR3 has 12 amino acids. The trim removed 7 bases at V and 8 bases at J, leaving 10 bases unmatched. The CDR3 DNA reads TGCAGCGGGTCCGGGACAGAGGGAGGCTACACCTTC. Its protein is CSGSGTEGGYTF.

This clonotype was observed many times. This chain joins TRBV7-9 and TRBJ2-2; D ambiguous. CDR1 and CDR2 from the germline V gene are SEHNR and FQNEAQ (reference sequence). V was pared by 1 base and J by 1 base, with 4 bases between. The CDR3 is made up of 14 amino acids. The CDR3 region is CASSLVLNTGELFF. In nucleotides, the CDR3 is TGTGCCAGCAGCTTAGTCCTGAACACCGGGGAGCTGTTTTTT.

This clonotype was seen at least ten times. This could be a read error, since a much larger clone is one nucleotide away. The chain is built from TRBV10-2 and TRBJ1-1; no clear D. Per the germline V gene, CDR1 is WSHSY and CDR2 is SAAADI. The CDR3 has 13 amino acids. The CDR3 reads CAGSESRNTEAFF. CDR3 DNA: TGCGCCGGCAGTGAGTCGAGGAACACTGAAGCTTTCTTT.

This clonotype was seen ten or more times. The V gene is TRBV7-9, the J gene TRBJ1-2; D is unresolved. Trimming took off 1 base at V and 8 bases at J, with 8 bases between the two ends. Per germline, CDR1 SEHNR and CDR2 FQNEAQ (reference sequence). The CDR3 sequence is 12 residues long. This chain's CDR3 is CASSLGSGGYTF. In nucleotides, the CDR3 is TGTGCCAGCAGCTTAGGGTCGGGGGGCTACACCTTC.

This clonotype was counted ten times or more. The chain links TRBV12-3 or TRBV12-4 to TRBJ2-6, with 8 bases lining up with TRBD1. The CDR3 is 19 residues long. J gave up 1 base and V 6 bases, and 14 bases lay outside the gene matches. CDR3 nucleotides: TGTGCCAGCAGCTCGACCCCCGACAGGGGACAGTCTGGGGCCAACGTCCTGACTTTC. Encoded protein: CASSSTPDRGQSGANVLTF.

The chain carries TRBV10-3 and TRBJ2-7, with 9 bases matching TRBD2. Germline assignment: CDR1 ENHRY and CDR2 SYGVKD. V shed 10 bases, J shed 6 bases, and the junction held 13 bases outside the gene matches. CDR3 length: 14 residues. The CDR3 DNA follows: TGTGCCAGCAGATCCCCGGCGGGGGGGTTCGAGCAGTACTTC. Translating gives CASRSPAGGFEQYF.

This clonotype has at least ten counts. The CDR3 DNA is TGTGCCAGCAGCGTAGGGGTCCAAGAGACCCAGTACTTC. Its protein is CASSVGVQETQYF. The rearrangement uses TRBV9 and TRBJ2-5; D is unclear. This CDR3 is built from 13 residues. Looked up from germline, CDR1 is SGDLS and CDR2 is YYNGEE. Trimming pared 0 bases from V and 1 base from J, leaving 4 bases between.

This clonotype was picked up one time. At one end, the junction sequence differs from germline, possibly due to a read error. V usage is TRBV9 and J usage is TRBJ2-5; 12 bases align to TRBD2. The CDR3 is 16 amino acids. Germline V gene sequence: CDR1 SGDLS, CDR2 YYNGEE. The CDR3 loop reads CASRSPSGGAKNEQYF. The CDR3, as DNA: TGCGCCAGCAGGTCCCCTAGCGGGGGGGCCAAGAATGAGCAGTACTTC.

The genes are TRBV29-1 and TRBJ2-7, with 7 bases lining up with TRBD2. Germline-derived CDR1 and CDR2 are SQVTM and ANQGSEA. The CDR3 consists of 14 residues. This CDR3 reads CRAVGDWEGYEQYF. The CDR3 bases are TGCAGAGCTGTTGGAGATTGGGAGGGCTACGAGCAGTACTTC.

The V call is TRBV7-9, the J call TRBJ1-2; TRBD1 aligns across 10 bases. This CDR3 is 15 amino acids long. Per the germline V gene, CDR1 is SEHNR and CDR2 is FQNEAQ (reference sequence). Unmatched junction bases numbered 8, after V lost 5 bases and J lost 5 bases. Here the CDR3 reads CASSAPGTGEYGYTF. The CDR3 nucleotides read TGTGCCAGCAGCGCCCCCGGGACAGGGGAATATGGCTACACCTTC.

In this sample, this clonotype turned up a few times. The chain combines TRBV5-1 with TRBJ2-3; 8 nucleotides match TRBD2. Germline CDR1 is SGHRS and CDR2 is YFSETQ. With 0 bases clipped from V and 3 bases from J, the junction kept 6 bases outside the gene matches. The CDR3 is made up of 16 amino acids. CDR3 residues: CASSLVSGSVTDTQYF. CDR3 DNA sequence: TGCGCCAGCAGCTTGGTGAGCGGGAGTGTTACAGATACGCAGTATTTT.

The rearrangement links TRBV19 to TRBJ1-5; 9 bases line up with TRBD1. Looked up from germline, CDR1 is LNHDA and CDR2 is SQIVND (reference sequence). The CDR3 sequence is 15 residues long. Germline trimming cut 3 bases from V and 3 bases from J; bases unmatched to any gene: 3. The CDR3 nucleotides are TGTGCCAGTAGTATGGGACAGGGAAACAATCAGCCCCAGCATTTT. Translating gives CASSMGQGNNQPQHF.

The chain has TRBV4-2 and TRBJ1-1; no reliable D call. Trimming removed 0 bases from V and 4 bases from J, with 9 bases in between. Germline V gene sequence: CDR1 LGHNA, CDR2 YNFKEQ. The CDR3 consists of 14 residues. The chain's CDR3 is CASSQDPLSTEAFF. DNA of the CDR3: TGTGCCAGCAGCCAAGATCCCCTGAGCACTGAAGCTTTCTTT.

This clonotype appeared many times. The chain couples TRBV7-2 to TRBJ1-2; D gene uncertain. This CDR3 comprises 13 residues. The V gene's germline CDR1 is SGHTA and CDR2 FQGNSA. The ends were cut back, 5 bases at V and 0 bases at J, with 7 bases in the middle. CDR3 amino acids: CASSTGANYGYTF. In DNA, the CDR3 is TGTGCCAGCAGCACCGGTGCTAACTATGGCTACACCTTC.

This clonotype was counted a single time. With a much larger clone just one base away, this may be a read error. The chain recombines TRBV7-3 with TRBJ2-7; 8 bases align to TRBD1. Germline V gives CDR1 SGHTA, CDR2 FQGTGA. The CDR3 is 15 amino acids. Here the CDR3 reads CVSSNPGQATYEQYF. The DNA for the CDR3 is TGTGTCAGCAGCAATCCGGGACAGGCGACCTACGAGCAGTACTTC.

The chain combines TRBV6-5 with TRBJ1-3; 8 bases are a match to TRBD1. CDR3 length: 15 residues. Germline V lookup: CDR1 MNHEY, CDR2 SVGAGI. V lost 5 bases to trimming and J lost 0 bases; unmatched junction nucleotides: 3. The chain's CDR3 is CASSPDRDSGNTIYF. CDR3 DNA: TGTGCCAGCAGTCCGGACAGGGACTCTGGAAACACCATATATTTT.

The rearrangement uses TRBV4-2 and TRBJ2-7; no clear D gene. Per germline, CDR1 LGHNA and CDR2 YNFKEQ. This CDR3 is 16 amino acids long. The ends were cut back, 1 base at V and 0 bases at J, with 13 bases in the middle. This CDR3 is CASSQVGKHLSYEQYF. CDR3 DNA sequence: TGTGCCAGCAGCCAAGTGGGAAAGCACCTCTCCTACGAGCAGTACTTC.

The chain uses TRBV7-3 and TRBJ2-6, with 10 nucleotides matching TRBD1. The CDR3 is made up of 17 amino acids. CDR1 and CDR2 from the germline V gene are SGHTA and FQGTGA. V was pared by 7 bases and J by 4 bases, with 10 bases of the junction left unmatched. Here the CDR3 reads CASTQRQGARGANVLTF. In nucleotides, the CDR3 is TGTGCCAGCACCCAGAGACAGGGGGCGCGAGGGGCCAACGTCCTGACTTTC.